A selection of T cell receptor beta chains follows, all from one sample in a study of shared clonotypes between healthy human individuals. This table comes from immunoSEQ multiplex PCR, and its TCRdb copy is limited to in-frame clones, with some not included. The sample holds 760,000 or so clones, roughly 96% seen once. Sequencing was carried out using naive CD8+ T cells sorted from blood. The receptor source for this set is a man aged 25-45 years in good health. The CDR3 runs from the conserved cysteine through the conserved F or W. D genes are given only for firm matches. Rows give clone size only sometimes, using once, few, many, or a class for an expanded clone.

j_call,d_call,clone_size,v_call,cdr3_nt,cdr3_aa
TRBJ2-1,TRBD2,NA,TRBV4-3,TGCGCCAGCAGCCTCGTGGCGGGAGCTTTTGAGCAGTTCTTC,CASSLVAGAFEQFF
TRBJ1-5,TRBD1,NA,TRBV9,TGTGCCAGCAGTCCCGGGACAGGGAGTCAGCCCCAGCATTTT,CASSPGTGSQPQHF
TRBJ1-1,NA,once,TRBV7-3,TGTGCCAGCAGGGCACAGGTTCGCACTGAAGCTTTCTTT,CASRAQVRTEAFF
TRBJ1-2,NA,NA,TRBV6-1,TGTGCCAGCAGTGGGGCGGCAGGCACCAATATATTCTATGGCTACACCTTC,CASSGAAGTNIFYGYTF
TRBJ2-7,NA,NA,TRBV28,TGTGCCAGCAGTTTGCCCAGGATGGACTACGAGCAGTACTTC,CASSLPRMDYEQYF
TRBJ2-7,NA,NA,TRBV2,TGTGCCAGCAGGGTATTAAGCGCGACGGGTGGCGAGCAGTACTTC,CASRVLSATGGEQYF
TRBJ2-1,NA,NA,TRBV7-9,TGTGCCAGCAGCCTAGGACCCGGGGCCTACAATGAGCAGTTCTTC,CASSLGPGAYNEQFF
TRBJ1-5,TRBD1,NA,TRBV4-1,TGCGCCAGCAGCCAAGAAGGGGGAGGACAGGGTAGCAATCAGCCCCAGCATTTT,CASSQEGGGQGSNQPQHF
TRBJ1-1,NA,NA,TRBV27,TGTGCCAGCAGTACCAGACAATTTGCTCACACTGAAGCTTTCTTT,CASSTRQFAHTEAFF
TRBJ2-1,NA,NA,TRBV28,TGTGCCAGCAGTTTTTTTGGGGGGGCGGATTCCTACAATGAGCAGTTCTTC,CASSFFGGADSYNEQFF
TRBJ2-3,TRBD2,once,TRBV15,TGTGCCACCAGCAGAGAGCCCGGACTAGCGGGAAGAGATACGCAGTATTTT,CATSREPGLAGRDTQYF
TRBJ2-1,NA,NA,TRBV7-2,TGTGCCAGCAGCTTAGGGAGGGCAAGCTCCTACAATGAGCAGTTCTTC,CASSLGRASSYNEQFF
TRBJ2-3,NA,NA,TRBV7-9,TGTGCCAGCAGCGAAGACCTGGGACACGTTAACACAGATACGCAGTATTTT,CASSEDLGHVNTDTQYF
TRBJ2-7,NA,NA,TRBV27,TGTGCCAGCAGTTTCGGTAGCGCAGAGGCCTACGAGCAGTACTTC,CASSFGSAEAYEQYF
TRBJ2-7,NA,NA,TRBV5-6,TGTGCCAGCAGCTTGGGGGTGCCCAACGAGCAGTACTTC,CASSLGVPNEQYF
TRBJ2-7,TRBD1,NA,TRBV28,TGTGCCAGCAGTAAGGGACAGGGGCTTGGCGAGCAGTACTTC,CASSKGQGLGEQYF
TRBJ1-5,NA,NA,TRBV7-9,TGTGCCAGCAGCCCGGTTCTGGGGCAGCCCCAGCATTTT,CASSPVLGQPQHF
TRBJ2-1,TRBD1,NA,TRBV2,TGTGCCATCTCGTCCCGGGACAGGGTGGATGAGCAGTTCTTC,CAISSRDRVDEQFF
TRBJ2-7,NA,NA,TRBV28,TGTGCCAGCTACTCCTTAGTAGACAGGAAGGGGTACGAGCAGTACTTC,CASYSLVDRKGYEQYF
TRBJ2-7,TRBD1,NA,TRBV7-9,TGTGCCAGCAGCTTACAGGGGGCAGAGCAGTACTTC,CASSLQGAEQYF
TRBJ1-5,TRBD1,NA,TRBV9,TGTGCCAGCAGCGAACAGGGGTCCGGTCAGCCCCAGCATTTT,CASSEQGSGQPQHF
TRBJ2-3,NA,NA,TRBV7-9,TGTGCCAGCAGCCCTACTGATACGCAGTATTTT,CASSPTDTQYF
TRBJ2-2,NA,NA,TRBV19,TGTGCCAGTACCGTACTAGCTTCGAACACCGGGGAGCTGTTTTTT,CASTVLASNTGELFF
TRBJ2-1,NA,NA,TRBV5-4,TGTGCCAGCAGCCCCTTTGGGGATGAGCAGTTCTTC,CASSPFGDEQFF
TRBJ2-3,TRBD2,NA,TRBV5-1,TGCGCCAGCAGCTCTCGGGCTAGCGGGAGCGCAGATACGCAGTATTTT,CASSSRASGSADTQYF
TRBJ1-1,NA,NA,TRBV5-5,TGTGCCAGCAGCTTGGCCGCTGGGTTGGCCACTGAAGCTTTCTTT,CASSLAAGLATEAFF
TRBJ2-2,TRBD1,NA,TRBV28,TGTGCCAGCAGTCAGCACGGACAGGGCTTGGCCGGTGGGGGGGAGCTGTTTTTT,CASSQHGQGLAGGGELFF
TRBJ2-2,NA,NA,TRBV4-1,TGCGCCAGCAGCCAGGGGGGCACCGGGGAGCTGTTTTTT,CASSQGGTGELFF
TRBJ2-3,TRBD2,NA,TRBV29-1,TGCAGCACCTGGAGCGGGAGGGCCCGGGATACGCAGTATTTT,CSTWSGRARDTQYF
TRBJ1-2,TRBD1,NA,TRBV28,TGTGCCAGCAGTGTCCCAGGGGGGAATGGCTACACCTTC,CASSVPGGNGYTF
TRBJ2-7,NA,NA,TRBV5-6,TGTGCCAGCAGCAGGGTGGGTGCCCTCTACGAGCAGTACTTC,CASSRVGALYEQYF
TRBJ2-5,NA,NA,TRBV18,TGTGCCAGCTCACCACCCCAGGCCTACCGGGAGACCCAGTACTTC,CASSPPQAYRETQYF
TRBJ1-1,NA,once,TRBV7-8,TGTGCCAGCAGCGAATCGGACGGGTTCCGAAACACTGAAGCTTTCTTT,CASSESDGFRNTEAFF
TRBJ2-7,NA,NA,TRBV7-3,TGTGCCAGCAGCTTAACAAGCCCGGGGGGCACCATACTGGCGCAGTACTTC,CASSLTSPGGTILAQYF
TRBJ2-5,NA,NA,TRBV9,TGTGCCAGCAGCCCCCAGAGGAACATCCAAGAGACCCAGTACTTC,CASSPQRNIQETQYF
TRBJ2-1,NA,NA,TRBV29-1,TGCAGCGTTGCCGGGAGTGTCTGGAATGAGCAGTTCTTC,CSVAGSVWNEQFF
TRBJ2-2,NA,NA,TRBV5-1,TGCGCCAGCAGCTTGGTTGGGGCAATCCACACCGGGGAGCTGTTTTTT,CASSLVGAIHTGELFF
TRBJ1-1,TRBD1,NA,TRBV7-6,TGTGCCAGCAGCTCCGGGGCGGGGACAGGGGGCACTGAAGCTTTCTTT,CASSSGAGTGGTEAFF
TRBJ1-4,NA,NA,TRBV11-2,TGTGCCAGCAGCTTAGTCGGAGGGGGGAATGAAAAACTGTTTTTT,CASSLVGGGNEKLFF
TRBJ2-3,NA,NA,TRBV10-1,TGCGCCAGCAGTGACCTAGCGATCACAGATACGCAGTATTTT,CASSDLAITDTQYF
TRBJ2-1,NA,NA,TRBV6-5,TGTGCCAGCAGCGACTTTTACTCCTACAATGAGCAGTTCTTC,CASSDFYSYNEQFF
TRBJ2-1,NA,NA,TRBV7-6,TGTGCCAGCAGCTTAAACACTCCCCGCCCCTACAATGAGCAGTTCTTC,CASSLNTPRPYNEQFF
TRBJ1-2,TRBD1,NA,TRBV27,TGTGCCAGCAGTTTATGGTCAACGGGACAGCCAGGGGGCTACACCTTC,CASSLWSTGQPGGYTF
TRBJ2-7,NA,NA,TRBV29-1,TGCAGCGGGGGCGGGGACAGTTACTACGAGCAGTACTTC,CSGGGDSYYEQYF
TRBJ2-5,NA,NA,TRBV13,TGTGCCAGCAGCTTAGTGGGGTCTCCAGGAGATCACCAAGAGACCCAGTACTTC,CASSLVGSPGDHQETQYF
TRBJ2-7,NA,NA,TRBV6-6,TGTGCCAGCAGACTTAATACGTGGTACTTC,CASRLNTWYF
TRBJ2-1,NA,once,TRBV28,TGTGCCAGCAGTTTGTGGGACTCCCATGAGCAGTTCTTC,CASSLWDSHEQFF
TRBJ1-5,NA,NA,TRBV27,TGTGCCAGCGGAAATACAGTCCAGCCCCAGCATTTT,CASGNTVQPQHF
TRBJ1-2,TRBD1,NA,TRBV2,TGTGCCAGCAGCGTACAGGGGGAAGGGTATGGCTACACCTTC,CASSVQGEGYGYTF
TRBJ2-3,NA,NA,TRBV11-1,TGTGCCAGCAGCGAACAAGCGGATGGGAGCACAGATACGCAGTATTTT,CASSEQADGSTDTQYF
TRBJ2-1,NA,NA,TRBV10-3,TGTGCCATCATGGGGAACAATGAGCAGTTCTTC,CAIMGNNEQFF
TRBJ2-5,NA,NA,TRBV11-2,TGTGCCAGCAGCGACGGCGGGGTCGTGGGAGAGACCCAGTACTTC,CASSDGGVVGETQYF